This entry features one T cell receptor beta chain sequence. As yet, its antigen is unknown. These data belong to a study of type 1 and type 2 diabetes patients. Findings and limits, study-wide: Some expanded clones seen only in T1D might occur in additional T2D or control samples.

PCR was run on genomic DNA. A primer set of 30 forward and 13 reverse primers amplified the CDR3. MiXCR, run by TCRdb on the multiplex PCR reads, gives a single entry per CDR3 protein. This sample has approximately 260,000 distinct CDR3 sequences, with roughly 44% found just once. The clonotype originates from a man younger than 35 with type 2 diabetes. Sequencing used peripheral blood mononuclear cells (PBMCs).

The CDR3 DNA reads TGTGCCAGCAGTTGGTCTGCAACTAATGAAAAACTGTTTTTT. Amino acid sequence: CASSWSATNEKLFF. The chain is built from TRBV2 and TRBJ1-4; D gene unclear. The CDR3 covers 14 residues. Germline assignment: CDR1 SNHLY and CDR2 FYNNEI. V was clipped by 5 bases and J by 0 bases, with 7 bases between them.